The clone carrying this TCR beta chain showed up just a few times. Generated by immunoSEQ multiplex PCR, the TCRdb table keeps only in-frame clones and is missing some. The sample includes 150,000 to 200,000 clones, roughly 90% seen only once; the top ten take under 5%. The CDR3 spans 16 residues. The germline gives CDR1 MGHRA, CDR2 YSYEKL. Trimming pared 2 bases from V and 1 base from J, leaving 14 bases between. The sample belongs to a study of blood T cell repertoires in COVID-19. The source is an older woman who had recovered from COVID-19. The sequenced sample consisted of peripheral blood. The gene calls are TRBV4-1 and TRBJ1-2; D gene ambiguous. CDR3 nucleotide sequence: TGCGCCAGCAGCCAAACTAGTGCGACGGTTAACTATGGCTACACCTTC. Protein: CASSQTSATVNYGYTF.